Sequencing of this T cell receptor (beta chain) was carried out in a study of cytomegalovirus exposure and HLA in healthy donors. Measured with immunoSEQ multiplex PCR; TCRdb has only the in-frame clones, and not every one. In the table there are roughly 230,000 clones, roughly 88% of which are singletons. The sample consisted of PBMCs. This sequence was found in a woman aged 25 to 45 in good health and CMV-seronegative.

The DNA for the CDR3 is TGTGCCAGCAGCCCAGACTCAGGAACTCCCACCGGGGAGCTGTTTTTT. It encodes CASSPDSGTPTGELFF. The chain joins TRBV7-2 to TRBJ2-2; D uncertain. V was shortened by 5 bases and J by 4 bases, with 17 bases between the two germline ends. The germline gives CDR1 SGHTA, CDR2 FQGNSA. The length of the CDR3 is 16 residues.